The entry that follows covers one TCR beta chain sequence. This entry comes from a study of Tregs in tolerant kidney transplant recipients. The germline V and J ends were trimmed by 0 bases and 1 base, with 13 bases remaining between them. Per germline, CDR1 SGHRS and CDR2 YFSETQ. The CDR3 covers 16 residues. Only in-frame clones appear in the TCRdb table, and some are missing; sequencing was by immunoSEQ multiplex PCR. Of over 85,000 clones in the sample, over 85% were seen once. The material sequenced was CD4+ T cells from blood, taken before the transplant. The TCR originated in a human donor who received a combined kidney and bone marrow transplant. The chain couples TRBV5-1 to TRBJ1-1, with D possibly being TRBD1 (6 bases). DNA of the CDR3: TGCGCCAGCAGCTTGGAACCCGGGACAACGAACACTGAAGCTTTCTTT. Translating it yields CASSLEPGTTNTEAFF.